What follows are 2 T cell receptor beta chains derived from one specimen sequenced in a study of post-analysis software for immune sequencing data. Study-level points and caveats: TRBV5-6, TRBV5-1 and TRBV20-1 belonged to a set of roughly 5 TRBV segments that were more frequent in patients than controls.

cDNA libraries of TCR beta carried unique molecular identifiers. Via MiXCR, TCRdb re-called the PCR reads, giving one row per CDR3 protein. The sample records some 700,000 distinct CDR3 sequences, more than 50% being singletons. No antigen has been assigned to these receptors. The specimen was blood. These receptors all come from a girl aged 2 to 9 with multiple sclerosis.

The chain uses TRBV24-1 and TRBJ1-2, with TRBD1 matching over 8 bases. The CDR3 consists of 11 residues. Germline-derived CDR1 and CDR2 are KGHDR and SFDVKD. V shed 9 bases and J 4 bases; nucleotides not matched to a gene: 0. In DNA form, the CDR3 reads TGTGCCACCGGGACAGGCTATGGCTACACCTTC. The encoded protein is CATGTGYGYTF.

The V and J genes are TRBV11-2 and TRBJ2-1; tentatively, D is TRBD1 or TRBD2 (5 bases each). The CDR3 is 15 amino acids. Per the germline V gene, CDR1 is SGHAT and CDR2 is FQNNGV. Trimming removed 8 bases from V and 3 bases from J, with 17 bases in between. The CDR3 spells CASGSGTSNYNEQFF. In DNA form, the CDR3 reads TGTGCCAGCGGATCCGGGACCTCTAACTACAATGAGCAGTTCTTC.